One TCR beta chain is described in this entry. The authors extracted RNA and reverse transcribed it into cDNA as the sequencing template. TCRdb's copy holds only in-frame clones and misses some; the assay was immunoSEQ multiplex PCR. The table shows roughly 150,000 clones, with approximately 65% occurring only once. Sorting from PBMCs produced CD4+ and CD8+ T cells. The source of the sample is a study of CD8+ T cells in alopecia areata. This sequence originates from a human donor in good health. Sample: CD8+ T cells sorted from blood.

The CDR3 DNA is TGTGCCAGCAGCTTAATTCGTGGGGAGCAGTTCTTC. Translation gives CASSLIRGEQFF. This chain uses TRBV7-3 with TRBJ2-1; no clear D gene. The CDR3 contains 12 residues. The ends were cut back, 1 base at V and 10 bases at J, with 8 bases in the middle. The germline gives CDR1 SGHTA, CDR2 FQGTGA.